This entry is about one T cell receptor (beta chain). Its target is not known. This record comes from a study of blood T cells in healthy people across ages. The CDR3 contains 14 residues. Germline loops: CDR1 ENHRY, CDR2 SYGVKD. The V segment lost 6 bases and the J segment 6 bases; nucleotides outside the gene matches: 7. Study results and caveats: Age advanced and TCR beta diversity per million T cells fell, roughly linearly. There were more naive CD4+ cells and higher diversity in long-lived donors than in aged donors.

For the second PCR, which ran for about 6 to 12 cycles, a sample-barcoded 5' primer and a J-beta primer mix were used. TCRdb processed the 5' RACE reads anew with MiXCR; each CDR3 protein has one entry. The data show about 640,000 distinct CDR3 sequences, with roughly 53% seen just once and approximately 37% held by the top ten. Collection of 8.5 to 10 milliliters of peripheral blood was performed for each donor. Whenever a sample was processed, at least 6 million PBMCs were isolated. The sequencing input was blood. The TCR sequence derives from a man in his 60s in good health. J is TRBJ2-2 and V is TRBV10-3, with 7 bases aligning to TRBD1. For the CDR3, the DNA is TGTGCCATCAGGGAAAGACAGGGCCCCGGGGAGCTGTTTTTT. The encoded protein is CAIRERQGPGELFF.